These T cell receptor beta chains were read from a single sample in a study of blood T cell repertoires in COVID-19. Sequencing used immunoSEQ multiplex PCR; TCRdb keeps in-frame clones, though not all of them. This sample carries fewer than 300,000 clones, over 70% of them seen once, and the ten largest clones take approximately 5.3%. The sample was peripheral blood. These receptors were taken from an elderly man with acute or convalescent COVID-19. Both conserved end residues are part of each CDR3. The order of the fields is J gene, clone size, D gene, V gene, CDR3 DNA, CDR3 protein. D genes are given only for firm matches. Not all rows give a size; the values are once, few, many and, for expanded clones, a class.

TRBJ2-5 | NA | TRBD2 | TRBV28 | TGTGCCAGCAGTTCGCGGACTAGCGGGATTCAAGAGACCCAGTACTTC | CASSSRTSGIQETQYF
TRBJ2-3 | NA | NA | TRBV19 | TGTGCCAGTAGTATAGGCGTGGTCTGGAGCGGTACGCAGTATTTT | CASSIGVVWSGTQYF
TRBJ1-1 | NA | NA | TRBV6-1 | TGTGCCAGCAGTGAAGTTCCCGGTTACGCTTTCTTT | CASSEVPGYAFF
TRBJ1-6 | NA | TRBD1 | TRBV30 | TGTGCCTGGGACCCGGGACAGGTGTATTCACCCCTCCACTTT | CAWDPGQVYSPLHF
TRBJ2-7 | NA | TRBD1 | TRBV7-9 | TGTGCCAGCAGCCGGGACAGGTATTACGAGCAGTACTTC | CASSRDRYYEQYF
TRBJ2-7 | NA | NA | TRBV6-5 | TGTGCCAGCAGGAACCGGGACACCTCCTACGAGCAGTACTTC | CASRNRDTSYEQYF
TRBJ2-7 | NA | NA | TRBV10-3 | TGTGCCCACGGGGGATTTGCCTACGAGCAGTACTTC | CAHGGFAYEQYF
TRBJ2-7 | NA | TRBD2 | TRBV29-1 | TGCAGCGTCTCCATGGGACTAGCGGGAATGTACGAGCAGTACTTC | CSVSMGLAGMYEQYF
TRBJ2-5 | NA | NA | TRBV7-9 | TGTGCCAGCAGCTTACTAGACTTCCAAGAGACCCAGTACTTC | CASSLLDFQETQYF
TRBJ2-5 | few | NA | TRBV5-4 | TGTGCCAGCAGCTTTTCGAGCGGGTTCCAAGAGACCCAGTACTTC | CASSFSSGFQETQYF
TRBJ1-6 | few | TRBD1 | TRBV3-1/TRBV3-2 | TGTGCCAGCGCAGAGGGGACAGGGGGTTCACCCCTCCACTTT | CASAEGTGGSPLHF
TRBJ1-5 | NA | TRBD1 | TRBV28 | TGTGCCAGCAGTTCAGTCGGACAGGCGGCCCTTAATCAGCCCCAGCATTTT | CASSSVGQAALNQPQHF
TRBJ1-3 | NA | NA | TRBV19 | TGTGCCAGTAGTACTCGGGAGGACACCATATATTTT | CASSTREDTIYF
TRBJ2-7 | NA | NA | TRBV5-1 | TGCGCCAGCAGGAAGGAGGAGATAGACGAGCAGTACTTC | CASRKEEIDEQYF
TRBJ2-1 | NA | TRBD1 | TRBV7-2 | TGTGCCAGCAGCTTAGAAGGGGGCACTGGGAATGAGCAGTTCTTC | CASSLEGGTGNEQFF
TRBJ1-4 | NA | NA | TRBV7-2 | TGTGCCAGCACCTGGTCCGGGTCGAAGAATGAAAAACTGTTTTTT | CASTWSGSKNEKLFF
TRBJ2-3 | NA | NA | TRBV6-2/TRBV6-3 | TGTGCCAGCAGTCCCAGGGGAGCGATAACGCAGTATTTT | CASSPRGAITQYF
TRBJ1-2 | NA | TRBD1 | TRBV6-5 | TGTGCCAGCAGAGAGACAGGGGGTGATGTCTACACCTTC | CASRETGGDVYTF
TRBJ1-1 | NA | TRBD1 | TRBV29-1 | TGCAGCGTGCCCGACAGGGCAGGCCGGAACACTGAAGCTTTCTTT | CSVPDRAGRNTEAFF
TRBJ2-6 | NA | NA | TRBV28 | TGTGCCAGCAGCGTACAGGGCTCTGGGGCCAACGTCCTGACTTTC | CASSVQGSGANVLTF
TRBJ2-7 | NA | TRBD2 | TRBV2 | TGTGCCAGCGCTTATGTGGGGCTAGCGGGAGACGAGCAGTACTTC | CASAYVGLAGDEQYF
TRBJ2-1 | NA | NA | TRBV5-4 | TGTGCCAGCAGCTTGTATAGTGAGCAGTTCTTC | CASSLYSEQFF
TRBJ1-5 | NA | NA | TRBV6-5 | TGTGCCAGCAGTCCGGACACCCATGGGAATCAGCCCCAGCATTTT | CASSPDTHGNQPQHF
TRBJ1-2 | NA | NA | TRBV5-4 | TGTGCCAGCAGCTTGGCCCAGGGGAGCTATGGCTACACCTTC | CASSLAQGSYGYTF
TRBJ1-4 | NA | NA | TRBV19 | TGTGCCAGTAGTATAGGGGCTGAAAAACTGTTTTTT | CASSIGAEKLFF
TRBJ1-5 | NA | NA | TRBV28 | TGTGCCAGCAGTTTAACCCAGGACTGGAGCAATCAGCCCCAGCATTTT | CASSLTQDWSNQPQHF
TRBJ2-2 | NA | TRBD1 | TRBV11-3 | TGTGCCAGCAGCTTAGGACAGGGCCACACCGGGGAGCTGTTTTTT | CASSLGQGHTGELFF
TRBJ2-1 | NA | NA | TRBV7-9 | TGTGCCAGCAGCTTCGTCGGGGGTTCCTACAATGAGCAGTTCTTC | CASSFVGGSYNEQFF
TRBJ2-1 | NA | NA | TRBV11-3 | TGTGCCAGCAGCTCGAGGCAAGACCCGAACTACAATGAGCAGTTCTTC | CASSSRQDPNYNEQFF
TRBJ1-5 | NA | TRBD1 | TRBV5-1 | TGCGCCAGCAGCGAACAGGGGGCGGGTCAGCCCCAGCATTTT | CASSEQGAGQPQHF
TRBJ2-2 | NA | TRBD2 | TRBV14 | TGTGCCAGCAGCCCCCTAGCGGGGGGGGACACCGGGGAGCTGTTTTTT | CASSPLAGGDTGELFF
TRBJ1-1 | NA | NA | TRBV6-4 | TGTGCCAGCAGGGTCACAGGGAACACTGAAGCTTTCTTT | CASRVTGNTEAFF
TRBJ2-1 | NA | NA | TRBV6-4 | TGTGCCAGCAGTGACTCTGATTCGGGAAGGCAGTTCTTC | CASSDSDSGRQFF
TRBJ2-5 | NA | NA | TRBV7-9 | TGTGCCAGCAGCTTCAGGGTTGCCCAAGAGACCCAGTACTTC | CASSFRVAQETQYF
TRBJ2-3 | NA | NA | TRBV2 | TGTGCCAGCAGTGAAGCGAGAAACTCAAAGCAGTATTTT | CASSEARNSKQYF
TRBJ2-3 | NA | TRBD1 | TRBV19 | TGTGCCACCACCCGTACAGGGACAGGGGTAGCAGATACGCAGTATTTT | CATTRTGTGVADTQYF
TRBJ1-3 | NA | TRBD1 | TRBV15 | TGTGCCACCAGCAAATCCACGCGAGGGGGCCGCTCTGGAAACACCATATATTTT | CATSKSTRGGRSGNTIYF
TRBJ1-1 | NA | NA | TRBV12-3/TRBV12-4 | TGTGCCAGCAGATCAGGGGAATTCACTGAAGCTTTCTTT | CASRSGEFTEAFF
TRBJ1-6 | NA | NA | TRBV9 | TGTGCCAGCAGCCCCGGCCCCCGTGACAGGCTGAATTCACCCCTCCACTTT | CASSPGPRDRLNSPLHF
TRBJ1-3 | NA | NA | TRBV7-8 | TGTGCCAGCAGTGTACAGTCCTCTGGAAACACCATATATTTT | CASSVQSSGNTIYF
TRBJ1-2 | NA | TRBD1 | TRBV10-3 | TGTGCCATTTTCCTTACCGGGACAGGGGGGGACTATGGCTACACCTTC | CAIFLTGTGGDYGYTF
TRBJ2-3 | NA | NA | TRBV3-1/TRBV3-2 | TGTGCCAGCAGCCACCGTTCCGGGACTAGCACAGATACGCAGTATTTT | CASSHRSGTSTDTQYF
TRBJ1-1 | NA | NA | TRBV5-1 | TGCGCCAGCAGTTCTCAGGGTGGTAACACTGAAGCTTTCTTT | CASSSQGGNTEAFF
TRBJ2-7 | NA | NA | TRBV28 | TGTGCCAGCAGCCTTGGACAGCTCTACGAGCAGTACTTC | CASSLGQLYEQYF
TRBJ2-1 | NA | NA | TRBV5-1 | TGCGCCAGCAGCTCAGGGGCCGGTTACAATGAGCAGTTCTTC | CASSSGAGYNEQFF
TRBJ1-2 | NA | TRBD1 | TRBV9 | TGTGCCAGCAGCGCAGGGGGAATCTATGGCTACACCTTC | CASSAGGIYGYTF
TRBJ2-2 | NA | TRBD2 | TRBV27 | TGTGCCAGCAGTTTTGGAGCGGGGGCCGGGGAGCTGTTTTTT | CASSFGAGAGELFF
TRBJ2-3 | NA | TRBD2 | TRBV15 | TGTGCCACCGGTGTCGAGAGCGGGAGAGTCTCAGATACGCAGTATTTT | CATGVESGRVSDTQYF
TRBJ1-5 | NA | TRBD1 | TRBV5-5 | TGTGCCAGCAGCTTGGCAGACAGGGGGGGCAATCAGCCCCAGCATTTT | CASSLADRGGNQPQHF
TRBJ2-7 | NA | TRBD1 | TRBV4-1 | TGCGCCAGCAGCCGGGGACAGTCCTACGAGCAGTACTTC | CASSRGQSYEQYF
TRBJ2-5 | NA | TRBD2 | TRBV11-2 | TGTGCCAGCAGCCAAAGCGGGGGGGCCCCCGACCAAGAGACCCAGTACTTC | CASSQSGGAPDQETQYF
TRBJ2-7 | NA | NA | TRBV18 | TGTGCCAGCTCACTCAGGGTGAACGAGCAGTACTTC | CASSLRVNEQYF
TRBJ2-7 | once | NA | TRBV28 | TGTGCCAGCAGTTCAAGATCAGACAGCAACTACGAGCAGTACTTC | CASSSRSDSNYEQYF
TRBJ1-3 | once | NA | TRBV9 | TGTGCCAGCAGCGTAGCGGGAATAGCTGGAAACACCATATATTTT | CASSVAGIAGNTIYF
TRBJ2-7 | NA | TRBD2 | TRBV19 | TGTGCCAGTAGCAACGCCGGGACTAGGGGTGTGCAGTACTTC | CASSNAGTRGVQYF